These 14 T cell receptor beta chains came from one sample sequenced in a study of molecular identifiers for immune sequencing clone quantification. TCRdb processed the PCR reads anew with MiXCR; each CDR3 protein has one entry. Of about 640,000 distinct CDR3 sequences in the sample, just under 20% were seen once. Sequencing was done on a sample of naive CD8+ T cells from blood, with Jurkat cell RNA spiked in. Subset described: FACS-sorted CD8+CD4-CCR7+CD45RA+ naive T cells. These receptors were taken from a human donor in good health. Some libraries in this study had Jurkat cell RNA spiked in.

This chain uses TRBV2 with TRBJ1-1; 7 bases map to TRBD1. This CDR3 region has 15 residues. V was pared by 8 bases and J by 0 bases, with 9 bases of the junction left unmatched. From germline, CDR1 is SNHLY and CDR2 FYNNEI. The CDR3 coding sequence is TGTGCCAGCGGGTCGGATGGGACAGTGAACACTGAAGCTTTCTTT. It encodes CASGSDGTVNTEAFF.

This clonotype showed up many times. The CDR3 DNA reads as TGTGCCAGCACCCCCGGGGGCCAAGAGACCCAGTACTTC. It specifies CASTPGGQETQYF. The chain couples TRBV28 to TRBJ2-5; D possibly corresponds to TRBD2 (6 bases). CDR1 and CDR2 (germline): MDHEN, SYDVKM. V dropped 7 bases and J dropped 1 base, with 10 bases sitting between them. CDR3 length: 13 residues.

This clonotype was seen many times. The V gene is TRBV7-2, the J gene TRBJ2-5; D may be TRBD2 (7 bases). The CDR3 is 14 residues long. V was trimmed by 4 bases and J by 5 bases, leaving 14 bases between them. In germline, CDR1 is SGHTA, CDR2 FQGNSA. The CDR3 protein is CASSSGGGAETQYF. The CDR3 DNA is TGTGCCAGCAGCTCAGGAGGGGGGGCGGAGACCCAGTACTTC.

Remarks on this clonotype: This sequence may be a read error, since a much larger clone differs from it by one base. The CDR3 nucleotides read TGTGCCAGCAGCTCGCGGGACAGATTAAATGAAAAACTGTTTTTT. This encodes CASSSRDRLNEKLFF. The rearrangement links TRBV7-9 to TRBJ1-4, with TRBD1 identical over 7 bases. There are 15 residues in the CDR3. From germline, CDR1 is SEHNR and CDR2 FQNEAQ (reference sequence). J gave up 5 bases and V 4 bases, and 7 bases lay outside the gene matches.

This clonotype appeared many times. The chain has TRBV20-1 and TRBJ2-3; 8 positions agree with TRBD1. The CDR3 spans 14 residues. V lost 5 bases to trimming and J lost 3 bases; unmatched junction nucleotides: 7. CDR1 is DFQATT, CDR2 SNEGSKA, per germline (reference sequence). CDR3 sequence reads: CSAPTGALTDTQYF. CDR3 in DNA: TGCAGTGCTCCGACAGGGGCCTTAACAGATACGCAGTATTTT.

There are many counts of this clonotype. The chain joins TRBV2 to TRBJ1-2; D is undetermined. CDR3 length equals 13 residues. CDR1 and CDR2 from the germline V gene are SNHLY and FYNNEI. V was trimmed by 3 bases and J by 2 bases, leaving 7 bases between them. CDR3 DNA sequence: TGTGCCAGCAGTGACGCCGGAAACTATGGCTACACCTTC. It specifies CASSDAGNYGYTF.

The chain is built from TRBV6-2 or TRBV6-3 and TRBJ1-1; D is uncertain. Germline V lookup: CDR1 MNHEY, CDR2 SVGEGT. CDR3 length: 16 amino acids. V shed 4 bases and J shed 4 bases, with 19 bases lying between them. The CDR3 sequence is CASSFTDTLLSTEAFF. CDR3 coding DNA: TGTGCCAGCAGTTTCACCGACACCCTCCTCAGCACTGAAGCTTTCTTT.

A remark on this clonotype: This may come from a read error, since a much larger clone is one base off. The gene calls are TRBV7-9 and TRBJ2-3; possible D gene TRBD2, 5 bases. The germline CDR1 and CDR2 sequences are SEHNR and FQNEAQ (reference sequence). The CDR3 is 14 amino acids. Trimming left V 4 bases short and J 2 bases short, with 10 bases between. The DNA of the CDR3 is TGTGCCAGCAGCTCCAAGCGGACCACAGATACGCAGTATTTT. Translated: CASSSKRTTDTQYF. Combining the CDR3 with reference TRBV7-9 and TRBJ2-3 gives the whole variable domain DTGVSQNPRHKITKRGQNVTFRCDPISEHNRLYWYRQTLGQGPEFLTYFQNEAQLEKSRLLSDRFSAERPKGSFSTLEIQRTEQGDSAMYLCASSSKRTTDTQYFGPGTRLTVL.

This clonotype occurred many times. CDR3 sequence reads: CASSKGAGQGLRGTEAFF. Here the CDR3 DNA reads TGTGCCAGCAGCAAGGGGGCCGGACAGGGGCTACGCGGTACTGAAGCTTTCTTT. V gene TRBV21-1 combines with J gene TRBJ1-1; the D call TRBD1 from the table was never checked on the DNA. TRBV21-1 is a known pseudogene. This CDR3 has 18 amino acids.

To note about this clonotype: Because it lacks the conserved phenylalanine or tryptophan at the end, this CDR3 is likely a read error. This chain uses TRBV2 with TRBJ2-5, with D maybe TRBD2 (7 bases). V was shortened by 7 bases and J by 0 bases, with 18 bases between the two germline ends. The V gene's germline CDR1 is SNHLY and CDR2 FYNNEI. This CDR3 has 16 residues. CDR3 sequence (DNA): TGTGCCAGCATTGGTGTGGCGGGGGCGTACCAAGAGACCCAGTACCTC. Its translation: CASIGVAGAYQETQYL.

Comments on this clonotype: A much more abundant neighbour one base away suggests this may be a read error. The rearrangement joins TRBV12-3 or TRBV12-4 to TRBJ1-6; D remains unclear. The CDR3 extends over 12 amino acids. The CDR3 sequence: CASSFGVSSLHF. The CDR3 DNA sequence: TGTGCCAGCAGTTTTGGGGTTTCATCCCTCCACTTT.

This clonotype was found many times. The chain links TRBV7-2 to TRBJ2-7, with 11 bases identical to TRBD2. Germline-derived CDR1 and CDR2 are SGHTA and FQGNSA. The ends lost 2 bases at V and 6 bases at J; junction bases unmatched: 3. This CDR3 is 14 amino acids long. In DNA form, the CDR3 reads TGTGCCAGCAGCTTAACTAGCGGGAGTCCCGAGCAGTACTTC. Amino acid sequence: CASSLTSGSPEQYF.

This clonotype occurred a few times. J is TRBJ2-1 and V is TRBV19; 10 nucleotides line up with TRBD2. Looked up from germline, CDR1 is LNHDA and CDR2 is SQIVND (reference sequence). The CDR3 loop spans 15 amino acids. The V segment lost 2 bases and the J segment 6 bases; nucleotides outside the gene matches: 4. CDR3 amino acids: CASSIRAGGANEQFF. CDR3 bases: TGTGCCAGTAGTATAAGAGCGGGAGGGGCCAATGAGCAGTTCTTC.

The chain joins TRBV6-2 or TRBV6-3 to TRBJ2-7; D is undetermined. V was clipped by 2 bases and J by 5 bases, with 4 bases between them. Per the germline V gene, CDR1 is MNHEY and CDR2 is SVGEGT. The CDR3 consists of 11 residues. This chain's CDR3 is CASSYDDEQYF. For the CDR3, the DNA is TGTGCCAGCAGTTACGACGACGAGCAGTACTTC.